This is a list of T cell receptor beta chains from one sample in a study of blood T cell repertoires in COVID-19. Here immunoSEQ multiplex PCR was the method, and the copy in TCRdb shows in-frame clones only, minus some. The table includes several thousand clones, over 85% detected once. The sequencing input was peripheral blood. Receptors were obtained from an older woman with active COVID-19. CDR3s leave out the opening cysteine and the closing phenylalanine or tryptophan.

v_gene	j_gene	CDR3aa
TRBV3-1/TRBV3-2	TRBJ1-5	ASSHSGTDINQPQH
TRBV10-1	TRBJ2-1	ASTLPQRVYNEQF
TRBV5-1	TRBJ2-5	ASSWGLLADAQETQY
TRBV5-4	TRBJ2-7	ASSLSGPGREQY
TRBV5-1	TRBJ1-6	ASSLSSYNSPLH
TRBV3-1/TRBV3-2	TRBJ2-1	ASSYRVYNEQF
TRBV4-1	TRBJ1-2	ASSQDPRQGGTNYGYT
TRBV27	TRBJ1-1	ASSRPGLYAEAF
TRBV9	TRBJ1-6	ASSGRGEGNSPLH
TRBV6-2/TRBV6-3	TRBJ2-7	ASSSNRGSYEQY
TRBV5-1	TRBJ1-2	ASSLRTGNYGYT
TRBV29-1	TRBJ1-2	SVGDRGNYGYT
TRBV7-9	TRBJ1-1	ARQAVRGSMNTEAF
TRBV24-1	TRBJ2-5	ATSENTGTGETQY
TRBV5-4	TRBJ2-2	ASSLKQNTGELF
TRBV2	TRBJ2-7	ASGGQGTLWAYEQY
TRBV25-1	TRBJ1-4	ASSGRQATNEKLF
TRBV5-5	TRBJ1-5	ASSYGPLRGDNQPQH
TRBV2	TRBJ1-3	ASRGTFFSGNTIY
TRBV10-3	TRBJ1-6	ASSRGQSYNSPLH
TRBV2	TRBJ2-3	ASSEGTSGGAVDTQY
TRBV4-1	TRBJ1-5	ASSQGQGWNSNQPQH
TRBV14	TRBJ1-2	ASSQDEATLSGYT
TRBV9	TRBJ2-5	ASSVGGLQETQY
TRBV18	TRBJ1-2	ASSPIRPGQGAKDYGYT
TRBV28	TRBJ1-3	ASRQGGSATKGNTIY
TRBV19	TRBJ2-7	ASSTPRGGLSYEQY
TRBV7-9	TRBJ1-2	ASSSAGTGLFGYT
TRBV7-2	TRBJ2-2	ASSPRLLGTGELF
TRBV10-3	TRBJ1-2	AISPDSAIYNYGYT
TRBV2	TRBJ1-5	ASSAGDRVRNQPQH
TRBV5-6	TRBJ1-3	ASSSDSSSGNTIY
TRBV9	TRBJ2-2	ASSVARTGELF
TRBV2	TRBJ2-7	ASSGLWDSRIMREQY
TRBV9	TRBJ1-1	ASSAGGQGARSEAF
TRBV3-1/TRBV3-2	TRBJ1-5	ASSHTGTGFNQPQH
TRBV7-9	TRBJ2-3	ASSFLAGGTDTQY
TRBV6-2/TRBV6-3	TRBJ2-7	ASSYSTRAESSYEQY
TRBV5-5	TRBJ2-2	ASSLSLRSQVPNTGELF
TRBV3-1/TRBV3-2	TRBJ1-1	ASSQDLGRAF
TRBV9	TRBJ2-3	ASSPPGGTDTQY
TRBV3-1/TRBV3-2	TRBJ2-7	ASSPGQSYEQY
TRBV4-3	TRBJ1-6	ASSRQGDGSPLH
TRBV30	TRBJ2-7	AWRRGQGVYEQY
TRBV19	TRBJ1-4	ASSIRTGGSEKLF
TRBV11-2	TRBJ1-2	ASSPLGGTRNYGYT
TRBV5-5	TRBJ1-2	ASSYSDSPSQRYGYT
TRBV7-2	TRBJ2-5	ASSPPARGLKVAQY
TRBV5-1	TRBJ2-1	ASTRDSYNEQF
TRBV9	TRBJ2-5	ASSVGTGDLQETQY
TRBV5-4	TRBJ1-1	ASSQDRNTEAF
TRBV7-2	TRBJ2-7	ASSLAGGSSYEQY
TRBV6-5	TRBJ1-1	ASSYRKGLGTEAF
TRBV19	TRBJ1-6	ASSTGQGAYSPLH
TRBV3-1/TRBV3-2	TRBJ1-3	ASSQEAPMGRRKAGNTIY